The sequence of this T cell receptor (beta chain) was determined in a study of blood T cells in healthy people across ages. Points from the study as a whole: Comparison with aged donors showed that long-lived donors had more naive CD4+ cells and higher diversity.

Per sample, at least 5 micrograms of total RNA were extracted. This clonotype was detected many times. Its specificity is unknown. The CDR3 runs 16 residues. Per the germline V gene, CDR1 is SGHAT and CDR2 is FQNNGV. The J segment lost 6 bases and the V segment lost 5 bases, leaving 12 bases of the junction unmatched. With a J-beta primer mix and a sample-barcoded 5' primer, a second PCR ran about 7 to 12 cycles. TCRdb reprocessed the 5' RACE reads via MiXCR and lists one record per CDR3 protein. This table holds hundreds of thousands of distinct CDR3 sequences, more than 40% found once. The receptor's source is a man in his sixties in good health. The specimen sequenced was blood. The V call is TRBV11-2, the J call TRBJ2-1, with 8 positions matching TRBD1. DNA for the CDR3: TGTGCCAGCAGCCCGCGACAGGGGCGAAGTGGCAATGAGCAGTTCTTC. This translates into CASSPRQGRSGNEQFF.